Listed here is a single T cell receptor beta chain. Its antigen is unknown. The sample originates from a study of post-analysis software for immune sequencing data. Notes on the study in general: Relative to controls, patients had about five TRBV segments at higher frequency, with TRBV5-6, TRBV5-1 and TRBV20-1 among these.

Trimming shortened V by 1 base and J by 0 bases, and 13 bases separated the two germline ends. This CDR3 comprises 16 residues. Looked up from germline, CDR1 is SGHVS and CDR2 is FQNEAQ. Carried by the TCR beta cDNA libraries were unique molecular identifiers. Each CDR3 protein is one row after TCRdb ran MiXCR on the PCR reads. The repertoire holds about 500,000 distinct CDR3 sequences, with under 55% as singletons. This TCR came from a girl aged 5 to 17 with multiple sclerosis. This chain uses TRBV7-8 with TRBJ2-7, with D possibly being TRBD2 (5 bases). The sequenced material came from blood. The CDR3 here is CASSLDLAQSSYEQYF. The CDR3 bases are TGTGCCAGCAGCTTAGACTTAGCGCAGAGCTCCTACGAGCAGTACTTC.